This T cell receptor (beta chain) was sequenced during a study of blood T cell repertoires in COVID-19 (dated by TCRdb to 2018 to 2020). A note on the overall study: Collaborator samples came from the United States, Italy and Spain and covered acute and convalescent phases of COVID-19. The material from the prospective study consisted of cDNA or gDNA derived from T cells, B-cell-depleted T cells, or PBMCs. The dataset comprised deeply sampled blood TCRbeta repertoires from subjects exposed to, actively infected with, or recovered from COVID-19. The repertoires were made available in a free public database intended to serve as a resource for research on the immune response to SARS-CoV-2. Samples were obtained from the ongoing ImmuneRACE study (first 160 participants) and from about 1,300 subjects provided by 6 global collaborators. A de-identified subject ID, COVID-19 status, age in years and sex were almost always included in the sample metadata. HLA class I and class II types, where available, came from metadata supplied by the sample provider rather than from assay-based typing.

A note on this clone: Its antigen is not yet known. The sample holds no much larger clone one base away, and base qualities are not on file.

TCRbeta CDR3 regions were amplified from genomic DNA using the immunoSEQ Assay, a bias-controlled multiplex PCR. The authors processed their data as follows. Nucleated cell counts per sample were estimated from amplification of reference gene primers within the assay. To quantify the absolute abundance of each unique TCRbeta CDR3 rearrangement, sequence reads were collapsed and filtered. Productive Simpson clonality was computed per sample as the square root of Simpson's diversity index over productive rearrangements. Drawn from immuneACCESS, this table holds only the in-frame rearrangements with V and J called that TCRdb kept. Clones are partly lost; checked studies trace under half to an unresolved V gene and leave the rest unexplained. The DNA gave D and trimming, while V, J and clone size come from that table. The sample profile shows 75,000 to 85,000 clones; approximately 84% of them were found once. The biggest ten clones account for roughly 11% of the sample.

From the cysteine up to the phenylalanine, the CDR3 has a length of 14 residues. Kept here is only the CDR3 DNA, which spans 42 bases and is read in frame from base 1. CDR1 and CDR2 are drawn from the germline V gene: SNHLY, FYNNEI. V and J are truncated by 6 bases and 0 bases respectively, leaving an intervening sequence of 11 bases. One collaborating source in Seattle enrolled patients during active infection and followed them longitudinally through the course of disease. The collaborating institutions used their own protocols to collect whole blood in K2EDTA tubes. Collaborator samples were shipped for TCRbeta analysis as frozen whole blood, isolated PBMCs, or DNA extracted from either sample type. Paper-wide results and their limitations: How much clinical and demographic metadata was included differed by source and by participant, and the metadata was provided uncurated.

Sequenced material: peripheral blood. The receptor's source is a man aged 60-69 years with COVID-19, enrolled during active disease. Recombination connected TRBV2 to TRBJ1-1, with a weak D call of TRBD1 (6 bases match). The nucleotide sequence reads TGTGCCAGCAGCGGGGGGCCGCTGAACACTGAAGCTTTCTTT. Its amino acids are CASSGGPLNTEAFF.